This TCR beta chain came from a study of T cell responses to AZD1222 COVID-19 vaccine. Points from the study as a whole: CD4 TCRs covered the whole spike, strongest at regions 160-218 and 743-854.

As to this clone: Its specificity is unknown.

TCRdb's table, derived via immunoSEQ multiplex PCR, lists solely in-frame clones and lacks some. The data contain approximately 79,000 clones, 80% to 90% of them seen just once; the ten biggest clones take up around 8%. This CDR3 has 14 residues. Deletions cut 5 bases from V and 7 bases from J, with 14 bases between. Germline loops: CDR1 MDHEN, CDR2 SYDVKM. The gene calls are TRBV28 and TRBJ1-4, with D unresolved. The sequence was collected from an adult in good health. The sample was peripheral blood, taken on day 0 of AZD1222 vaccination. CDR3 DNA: TGTGCCAGCAGTCCCAGGCTTTACCCTGAAAAACTGTTTTTT. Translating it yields CASSPRLYPEKLFF.